The present entry profiles one T cell receptor (beta chain) with its context. MiXCR, run by TCRdb on the RT-PCR reads, gives a single entry per CDR3 protein. The profile covers about 700,000 distinct CDR3 sequences, with approximately 15% appearing a single time and 3.6% taken by the ten largest. Trimming removed 6 bases from V and 0 bases from J, with 15 bases in between. There are 16 residues in the CDR3. Germline V gene data show CDR1 as MNHNS and CDR2 as SASEGT. The J gene is TRBJ1-5, the V gene TRBV6-1; D unclear. The sample comprised memory CD4+ T cells from blood. This clonotype originated in a female donor in good health, serving as a healthy control. For the CDR3, the DNA is TGTGCCAGCAGGCCGCAAGGGTCATTTAGCAATCAGCCCCAGCATTTT. It specifies CASRPQGSFSNQPQHF.